These 29 T cell receptor beta chains were all obtained from the same sample, sequenced in a study of T cell repertoires in cytomegalovirus infection (dated by TCRdb to about 2019). Instrument used: Illumina HiSeq 1500. TCRdb handled the public reads itself, with Q25 trimming in fastp and clone calling in MiXCR, and kept productive beta chains. Rows with a matching CDR3 protein are joined into one entry that keeps the most common DNA and genes. Across this sample there are around 320,000 distinct CDR3 sequences, with over 7.5% seen only once. The ten largest make up about 4.5% of the sample. What was sequenced was PBMCs. Source of these receptors: a human donor in good health (CMV status not recorded). Some clones in this sample may be carry-over from other donors' samples.

Ten or more counts support this clonotype. V is TRBV6-2 or TRBV6-3 and J is TRBJ1-6; 10 bases are shared with TRBD1. The CDR3 contains 14 residues. After removal of 6 bases from V and 10 bases from J, the junction contained 6 bases not matched to a gene. Per germline, CDR1 MNHEY and CDR2 SVGEGT. This CDR3 is CASSRDRGQSPLHF. As DNA, the CDR3 is TGTGCCAGCAGCCGAGACAGGGGGCAATCACCCCTCCACTTT.

This chain links TRBV7-2 with TRBJ1-3; tentatively, D is TRBD1 (5 bases). The CDR3 has 16 amino acids. Trimming shortened V by 1 base and J by 4 bases, and 14 bases separated the two germline ends. CDR1 and CDR2 from the germline V gene are SGHTA and FQGNSA. CDR3 protein: CASSLEGVPGGNTIYF. The CDR3 DNA reads as TGTGCCAGCAGCTTAGAAGGTGTCCCAGGGGGAAACACCATATATTTT.

About this clonotype itself: A read error may explain this, as a much larger clone is one base away. This chain connects TRBV6-2 or TRBV6-3 to TRBJ2-1, with TRBD2 as a possible D gene (6 bases). The DNA end is a closer match to TRBJ2-7, so the J assignment may be wrong. Per the germline V gene, CDR1 is MNHEY and CDR2 is SVGEGT. The CDR3 length is 15 residues. The CDR3 DNA reads as TGTGCCAGCAGTTCGACGGGACTCACATACAATGAGCAGTACTTC. Translation gives CASSSTGLTYNEQYF.

Regarding this clonotype: A much larger clone differs by one base, so this may be a read error. For the CDR3, the DNA is TGTGCCTGGACCACTGGAAGGGGAGTCACTGAAGCTTTCTTT. Translating it yields CAWTTGRGVTEAFF. The chain joins TRBV30 to TRBJ1-1, with D possibly being TRBD1 (5 bases). There are 14 residues in the CDR3. The germline V gene has CDR1 GTSNPN and CDR2 SVGIG (reference sequence). V dropped 4 bases and J dropped 4 bases, with 16 bases sitting between them.

This clonotype has at least ten counts. V usage is TRBV7-6 and J usage is TRBJ2-7; 12 bases map to TRBD2. There are 15 residues in the CDR3. Germline loops: CDR1 SGHVS, CDR2 FNYEAQ. V was pared by 3 bases and J by 3 bases, with 3 bases of the junction left unmatched. CDR3 nucleotides: TGTGCCAGCAGCTTGGCTAGCGGGGGGGTCTACGAGCAGTACTTC. Translating it yields CASSLASGGVYEQYF.

This clonotype was counted at least ten times. The gene calls are TRBV7-9 and TRBJ2-1; 7 positions match TRBD2. CDR3 length: 19 residues. CDR1 is SEHNR, CDR2 FQNEAQ, per germline (reference sequence). V gave up 5 bases and J gave up 0 bases; unmatched junction bases: 16. The CDR3 coding sequence is TGTGCCAGCAGCCACAACCGAGGGCTAGCGGTCGGCTCCTACAATGAGCAGTTCTTC. Amino acid sequence: CASSHNRGLAVGSYNEQFF.

This clonotype was detected ten times or more. The chain has TRBV10-3 and TRBJ1-1; a possible D gene is TRBD1 (5 bases). This CDR3 comprises 13 residues. Per germline, CDR1 ENHRY and CDR2 SYGVKD. With 7 bases removed from V and 5 bases from J, the gap between germline ends came to 14 bases. Here the CDR3 DNA reads TGTGCCATCACTCGGGTGGGGGAGACTGAAGCTTTCTTT. The encoded protein is CAITRVGETEAFF.

This clonotype was picked up a small number of times. The gene calls are TRBV7-2 and TRBJ1-4, with unresolved D. Trimming pared 0 bases from V and 8 bases from J, leaving 4 bases between. The CDR3 contains 12 residues. The germline CDR1 and CDR2 sequences are SGHTA and FQGNSA. In nucleotides, the CDR3 is TGTGCCAGCAGCTTAGCAACCGAAAAACTGTTTTTT. Amino acids: CASSLATEKLFF.

This clonotype was recorded at least ten times. The chain joins TRBV7-2 to TRBJ2-7, with 7 bases matching TRBD1. Losses at the gene ends were 5 bases for V and 5 bases for J; bases not matched to a gene: 12. CDR3 size: 15 residues. CDR1 is SGHTA, CDR2 FQGNSA, per germline. The CDR3, as DNA: TGTGCCAGCAGCAGAGACAGGGCGGACTCACACGAGCAGTACTTC. Its translation is CASSRDRADSHEQYF.

The rearrangement joins TRBV2 to TRBJ1-1, with 7 bases lining up with TRBD1. CDR1 is SNHLY, CDR2 FYNNEI, per germline. V dropped 6 bases and J dropped 6; count of bases not matched to a gene: 10. This CDR3 is built from 14 residues. The CDR3 region has the DNA TGTGCCAGCAGGGACAGGTCCAGCATCCCTGAAGCTTTCTTT. As protein: CASRDRSSIPEAFF.

This clonotype was seen more than once but under ten times. The rearrangement links TRBV7-2 to TRBJ2-7, with D hard to call. The germline V gene encodes CDR1 SGHTA and CDR2 FQGNSA. V was clipped by 5 bases and J by 6 bases, with 14 bases between them. CDR3 size: 13 residues. CDR3 loop: CASSHRETIEQYF. The DNA of the CDR3 is TGTGCCAGCAGCCACCGAGAGACCATCGAGCAGTACTTC.

This clonotype was counted a few times. The chain couples TRBV27 to TRBJ1-5, with D unresolved. Germline V lookup: CDR1 MNHEY, CDR2 SMNVEV (reference sequence). This CDR3 has 17 amino acids. Between the trimmed V and J ends, which lost 1 base and 0 bases, there was a span of 13 bases. As DNA, the CDR3 is TGTGCCAGCAGTTTATTGTCCCACAGAGATAGCAATCAGCCCCAGCATTTT. This encodes CASSLLSHRDSNQPQHF.

The J gene is TRBJ2-2, the V gene TRBV7-6, with 12 positions matching TRBD2. Per the germline V gene, CDR1 is SGHVS and CDR2 is FNYEAQ. The CDR3 is 21 amino acids. V was pared by 2 bases and J by 0 bases, with 13 bases of the junction left unmatched. Written as DNA, the CDR3 is TGTGCCAGCAGCTTAATCTCGGGACTAGCGGGCCGAAGATCGAACACCGGGGAGCTGTTTTTT. This codes for CASSLISGLAGRRSNTGELFF.

The CDR3, as DNA: TGTGCCAGCAGTCTGAAGCGGGGCCTGGGGGAGCAGTACTTC. Protein: CASSLKRGLGEQYF. The J gene is TRBJ2-7, the V gene TRBV6-2 or TRBV6-3; 7 nucleotides match TRBD2. Looked up from germline, CDR1 is MNHEY and CDR2 is SVGEGT. The CDR3 extends over 14 amino acids. J lost 7 bases, V lost 5 bases, and 11 bases had no gene match.

This sequence joins TRBV6-1 and TRBJ1-1; D gene ambiguous. From germline, CDR1 is MNHNS and CDR2 SASEGT. This CDR3 spans 17 amino acids. Trimming removed 0 bases from V and 6 bases from J, with 20 bases in between. As DNA, the CDR3 is TGTGCCAGCAGTGAAGCGCGGTGGAGAGGGATGTTCCCTGAAGCTTTCTTT. It encodes CASSEARWRGMFPEAFF.

This clonotype was seen many times. CDR3 nucleotides: TGTGCCAGTGACAGGGGAAGGATGGAAGATACGCAGTATTTT. The encoded protein is CASDRGRMEDTQYF. The rearrangement uses TRBV19 and TRBJ2-3; TRBD1 agrees at 8 bases. The germline V gene encodes CDR1 LNHDA and CDR2 SQIVND (reference sequence). The CDR3 has 14 amino acids. Unmatched junction bases numbered 9, after V lost 8 bases and J lost 5 bases.

The J gene is TRBJ2-1, the V gene TRBV2; D is undetermined. V lost 2 bases to trimming and J lost 8 bases, with 13 bases between them. The CDR3 length is 14 residues. Germline CDR1 is SNHLY and CDR2 is FYNNEI. CDR3 sequence: CASSESSGRDEQFF. The DNA for the CDR3 is TGTGCCAGCAGTGAATCCTCAGGTCGGGATGAGCAGTTCTTC.

This clonotype was counted only a few times. The chain employs TRBV7-2 and TRBJ2-7; maybe TRBD2 (7 bases). CDR1 SGHTA and CDR2 FQGNSA come from the germline V gene. The CDR3 totals 16 residues. The ends were cut back, 2 bases at V and 4 bases at J, with 18 bases in the middle. CDR3 nucleotides: TGTGCCAGCAGCTTAAGTTTAACGGGGGGCGGGTACGAGCAGTACTTC. Its translation is CASSLSLTGGGYEQYF.

The rearrangement links TRBV6-2 or TRBV6-3 to TRBJ2-1; TRBD2 agrees at 7 bases. V shed 1 base and J 10 bases; nucleotides not matched to a gene: 4. Germline loops: CDR1 MNHEY, CDR2 SVGEGT. The CDR3 is made up of 13 amino acids. The DNA of the CDR3 is TGTGCCAGCAGTTACTGGGGGGGGAGGGAGCAGTTCTTC. It yields the protein CASSYWGGREQFF.

The chain employs TRBV20-1 and TRBJ2-7; TRBD2 agrees at 9 bases. Trimming at V came to 5 bases and at J to 3 bases, leaving 8 bases not matched to a gene. CDR3 length equals 14 residues. Germline V gives CDR1 DFQATT, CDR2 SNEGSKA (reference sequence). The CDR3 loop is CSAHWLAGNYEQYF. CDR3 in DNA: TGCAGTGCTCATTGGCTAGCGGGAAACTACGAGCAGTACTTC.

This clonotype was seen ten or more times. The chain joins TRBV12-5 to TRBJ1-1; TRBD1 matches at 8 bases. CDR3 length: 16 residues. V shed 1 base and J 0 bases; nucleotides not matched to a gene: 4. Germline assignment: CDR1 LGHNT and CDR2 FRNRAP. Here the CDR3 reads CASGLAGQELNTEAFF. DNA for the CDR3: TGTGCTAGTGGTTTGGCGGGACAGGAGCTGAACACTGAAGCTTTCTTT.

At least ten counts were recorded for this clonotype. This chain uses TRBV19 with TRBJ2-1, with a weak D call TRBD2 (6 bases). Germline CDR1 LNHDA, CDR2 SQIVND (reference sequence). The ends were cut back, 2 bases at V and 8 bases at J, with 16 bases in the middle. The CDR3 runs to 15 residues. The CDR3 DNA reads TGTGCCAGTAGTATACCGGGGGACCCAAGTTATGAGCAGTTCTTC. This encodes CASSIPGDPSYEQFF.

Many counts were recorded for this clonotype. V and J are TRBV28 and TRBJ2-5, with TRBD1 matching over 11 bases. Losses at the gene ends were 7 bases for V and 4 bases for J; bases not matched to a gene: 5. Germline V CDR1 and CDR2: MDHEN, SYDVKM. The CDR3 is made up of 14 amino acids. The CDR3 spells CASKRDRGRETQYF. The CDR3 DNA is TGTGCCAGCAAAAGGGACAGGGGGAGAGAGACCCAGTACTTC.

This clonotype was counted a few times. This chain connects TRBV7-2 to TRBJ2-7; D perhaps matches TRBD1 (6 bases). Germline-derived CDR1 and CDR2 are SGHTA and FQGNSA. The V gene lost 5 bases and the J gene lost 2 bases, with 16 bases spanning the gap. The CDR3 covers 15 residues. CDR3 DNA: TGTGCCAGCAGCCTCAGACAGGTCTCCCCCTACGAGCAGTACTTC. Its translation is CASSLRQVSPYEQYF. Filled out from reference TRBV7-2 and TRBJ2-7, the complete variable domain reads GAGVSQSPSNKVTEKGKDVELRCDPISGHTALYWYRQSLGQGLEFLIYFQGNSAPDKSGLPSDRFSAERTGGSVSTLTIQRTQQEDSAVYLCASSLRQVSPYEQYFGPGTRLTVT.

This clonotype has at least ten counts. This chain uses TRBV12-3 or TRBV12-4 with TRBJ2-1; no reliable D call. CDR3 length equals 12 residues. The V end was cut by 3 bases, the J end by 8 bases, with 8 bases between. CDR3 sequence: CASSFPLDEQFF. In DNA, the CDR3 is TGTGCCAGCAGTTTCCCCTTAGATGAGCAGTTCTTC.

The V gene is TRBV3-1, the J gene TRBJ1-1, with D perhaps TRBD1 (5 bases). The V end lost 4 bases, the J end lost 0 bases, and 9 bases lay between the germline ends. Germline lookup yields CDR1 LGHDT and CDR2 YNNKEL (reference sequence). The CDR3 spans 14 residues. The CDR3, as DNA: TGTGCCAGCAGCCGCTGGGACCTGAACACTGAAGCTTTCTTT. This gives the protein CASSRWDLNTEAFF. The variable domain in full, with the rest retrieved from reference TRBV3-1 and TRBJ1-1, is DTAVSQTPKYLVTQMGNDKSIKCEQNLGHDTMYWYKQDSKKFLKIMFSYNNKELIINETVPNRFSPKSPDKAHLNLHINSLELGDSAVYFCASSRWDLNTEAFFGQGTRLTVV.

This sequence joins TRBV27 and TRBJ2-5; D is possibly TRBD1 or TRBD2 (5 bases each). Trimming cost V 4 bases and J 7 bases, with 16 bases left between them. Germline V gene sequence: CDR1 MNHEY, CDR2 SMNVEV (reference sequence). The CDR3 extends over 14 amino acids. The CDR3 coding sequence is TGTGCCAGCAGTTCTGGGGGAGCCTTATGGACCCAGTACTTC. Its translation is CASSSGGALWTQYF.

This clonotype was seen a handful of times. The chain employs TRBV4-2 and TRBJ1-4; D remains unclear. This CDR3 region has 17 residues. The V gene's germline CDR1 is LGHNA and CDR2 YNFKEQ. Trimming stripped 2 bases from V and 7 bases from J, with 20 bases between. CDR3: CASSQTGVPGEGEKLFF. CDR3 bases: TGTGCCAGCAGCCAAACGGGAGTCCCTGGGGAGGGTGAAAAACTGTTTTTT.

As concerns this clonotype: This may be a read error: a much more frequent sequence differs by one nucleotide. This chain connects TRBV11-2 to TRBJ2-7, with 10 bases matching TRBD2. CDR3 size: 14 residues. Germline V gene lookup returns CDR1 SGHAT and CDR2 FQNNGV. The CDR3 coding sequence is TGTGCCAGCAGCTCACTAGCGGGAATCTACGGGCAGTACTTC. Encoded protein: CASSSLAGIYGQYF.